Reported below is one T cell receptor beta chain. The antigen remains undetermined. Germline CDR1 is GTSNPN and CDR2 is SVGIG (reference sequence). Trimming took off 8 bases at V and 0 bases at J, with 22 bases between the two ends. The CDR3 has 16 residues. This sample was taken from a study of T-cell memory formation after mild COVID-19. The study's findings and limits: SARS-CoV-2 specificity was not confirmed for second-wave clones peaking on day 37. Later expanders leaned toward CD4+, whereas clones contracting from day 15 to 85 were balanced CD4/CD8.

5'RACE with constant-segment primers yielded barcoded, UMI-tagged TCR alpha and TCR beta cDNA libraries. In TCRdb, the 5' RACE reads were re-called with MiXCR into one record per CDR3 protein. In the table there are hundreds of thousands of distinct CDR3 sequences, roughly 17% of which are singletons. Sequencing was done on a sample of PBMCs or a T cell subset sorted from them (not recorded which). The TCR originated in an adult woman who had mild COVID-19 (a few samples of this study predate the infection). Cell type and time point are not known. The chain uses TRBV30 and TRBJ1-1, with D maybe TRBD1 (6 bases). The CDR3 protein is CAGLLPGTYMNTEAFF. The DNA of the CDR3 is TGTGCCGGATTGTTGCCCGGGACATATATGAACACTGAAGCTTTCTTT.